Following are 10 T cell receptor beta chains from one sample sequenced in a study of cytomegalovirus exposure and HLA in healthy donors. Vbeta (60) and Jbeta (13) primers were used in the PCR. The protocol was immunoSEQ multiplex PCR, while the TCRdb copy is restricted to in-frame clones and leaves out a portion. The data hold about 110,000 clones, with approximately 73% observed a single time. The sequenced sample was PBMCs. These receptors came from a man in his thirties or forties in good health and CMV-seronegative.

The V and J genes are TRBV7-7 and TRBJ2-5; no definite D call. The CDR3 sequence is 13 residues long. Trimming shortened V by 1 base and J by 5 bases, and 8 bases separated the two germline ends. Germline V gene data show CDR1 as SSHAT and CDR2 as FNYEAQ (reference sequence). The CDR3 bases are TGTGCCAGCAGCTTAGGAGGTTGGGAGACCCAGTACTTC. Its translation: CASSLGGWETQYF.

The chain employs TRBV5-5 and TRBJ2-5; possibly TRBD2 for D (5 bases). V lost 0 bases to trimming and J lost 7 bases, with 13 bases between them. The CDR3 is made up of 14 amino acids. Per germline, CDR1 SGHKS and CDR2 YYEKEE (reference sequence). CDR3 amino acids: CASSLELDLGTQYF. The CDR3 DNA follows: TGTGCCAGCAGCTTGGAGTTGGACTTAGGGACCCAGTACTTC.

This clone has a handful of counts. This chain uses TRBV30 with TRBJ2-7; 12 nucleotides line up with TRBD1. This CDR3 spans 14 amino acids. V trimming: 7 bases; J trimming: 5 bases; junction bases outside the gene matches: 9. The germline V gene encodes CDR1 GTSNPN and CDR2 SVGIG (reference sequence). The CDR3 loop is CAYTYRDRGHEQYF. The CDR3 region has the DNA TGTGCCTACACGTACCGGGACAGGGGGCACGAGCAGTACTTC.

CDR3 sequence reads: CASSLAGQKNTEAFF. CDR3 coding DNA: TGCGCCAGCAGCTTGGCGGGACAGAAGAACACTGAAGCTTTCTTT. The chain has TRBV5-1 and TRBJ1-1, with 7 bases lining up with TRBD1. The CDR3 is 15 amino acids. The V gene end was trimmed by 0 bases and the J gene end by 1 base; junction bases not matched to a gene: 3. Per germline, CDR1 SGHRS and CDR2 YFSETQ. The full variable domain, its missing parts supplied by reference TRBV5-1 and TRBJ1-1, is KAGVTQTPRYLIKTRGQQVTLSCSPISGHRSVSWYQQTPGQGLQFLFEYFSETQRNKGNFPGRFSGRQFSNSRSEMNVSTLELGDSALYLCASSLAGQKNTEAFFGQGTRLTVV.

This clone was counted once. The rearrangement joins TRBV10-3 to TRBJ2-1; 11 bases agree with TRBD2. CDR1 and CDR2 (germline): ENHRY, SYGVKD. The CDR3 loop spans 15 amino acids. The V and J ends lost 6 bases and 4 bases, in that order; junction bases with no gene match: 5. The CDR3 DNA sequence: TGTGCCATCAGACCCACTAGCGGGGGTTACAATGAGCAGTTCTTC. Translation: CAIRPTSGGYNEQFF.

CDR3 loop: CASVNRGGAYEQYF. The CDR3 nucleotides read TGTGCCAGCGTGAACCGGGGGGGGGCTTACGAGCAGTACTTC. The chain uses TRBV6-1 and TRBJ2-7, with TRBD2 identical over 8 bases. This CDR3 spans 14 amino acids. After removal of 8 bases from V and 4 bases from J, the junction contained 10 bases not matched to a gene. Germline V gene sequence: CDR1 MNHNS, CDR2 SASEGT.

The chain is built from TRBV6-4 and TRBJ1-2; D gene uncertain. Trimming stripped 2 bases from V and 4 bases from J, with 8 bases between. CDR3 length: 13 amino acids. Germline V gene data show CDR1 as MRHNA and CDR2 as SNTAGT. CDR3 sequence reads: CASSDGPAYGYTF. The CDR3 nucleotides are TGTGCCAGCAGTGACGGGCCAGCCTATGGCTACACCTTC.

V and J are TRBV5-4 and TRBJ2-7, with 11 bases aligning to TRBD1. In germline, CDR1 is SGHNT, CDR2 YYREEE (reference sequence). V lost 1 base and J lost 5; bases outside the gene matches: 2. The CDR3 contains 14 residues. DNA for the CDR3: TGTGCCAGCAGCTTGTGGGGACAGGGGGACGAGCAGTACTTC. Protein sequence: CASSLWGQGDEQYF.

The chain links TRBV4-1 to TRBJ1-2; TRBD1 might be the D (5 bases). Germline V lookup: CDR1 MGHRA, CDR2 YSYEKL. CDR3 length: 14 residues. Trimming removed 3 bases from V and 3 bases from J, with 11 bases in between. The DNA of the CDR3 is TGCGCCAGCAGCCAGGGGCCAGAATACTATGGCTACACCTTC. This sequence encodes CASSQGPEYYGYTF.

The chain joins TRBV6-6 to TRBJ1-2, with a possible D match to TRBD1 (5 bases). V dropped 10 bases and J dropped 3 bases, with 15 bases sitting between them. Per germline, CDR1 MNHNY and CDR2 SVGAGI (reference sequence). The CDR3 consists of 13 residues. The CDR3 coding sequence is TGTGCCACGACAGAGCGCCTTGACTATGGCTACACCTTC. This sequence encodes CATTERLDYGYTF.